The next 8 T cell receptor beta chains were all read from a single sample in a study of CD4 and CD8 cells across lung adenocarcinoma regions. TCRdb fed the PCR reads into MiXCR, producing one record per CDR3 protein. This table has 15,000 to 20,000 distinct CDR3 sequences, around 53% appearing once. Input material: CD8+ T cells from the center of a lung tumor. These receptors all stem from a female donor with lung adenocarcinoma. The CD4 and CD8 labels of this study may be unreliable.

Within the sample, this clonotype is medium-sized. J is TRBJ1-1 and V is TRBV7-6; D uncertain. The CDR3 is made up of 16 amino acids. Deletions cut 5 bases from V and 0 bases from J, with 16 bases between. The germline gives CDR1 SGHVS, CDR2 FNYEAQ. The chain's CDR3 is CASSPPDSDMNTEAFF. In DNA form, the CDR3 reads TGTGCCAGCAGCCCCCCGGACTCCGACATGAACACTGAAGCTTTCTTT.

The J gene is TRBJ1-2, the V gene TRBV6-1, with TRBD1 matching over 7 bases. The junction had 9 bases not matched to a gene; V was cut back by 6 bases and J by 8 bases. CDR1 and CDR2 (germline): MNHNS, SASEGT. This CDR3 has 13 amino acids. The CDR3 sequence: CASSKTGDRGYTF. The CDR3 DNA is TGTGCCAGCAGCAAAACAGGGGATAGAGGCTACACCTTC.

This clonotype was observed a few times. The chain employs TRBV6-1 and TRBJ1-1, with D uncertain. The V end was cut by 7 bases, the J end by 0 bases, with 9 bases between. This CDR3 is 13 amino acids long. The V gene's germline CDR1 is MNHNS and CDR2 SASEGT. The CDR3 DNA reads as TGTGCCAGCAAACGAAGTATGAACACTGAAGCTTTCTTT. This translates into CASKRSMNTEAFF.

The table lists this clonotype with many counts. The DNA of the CDR3 is TGTGCCAGCAGCTTAGGCAGTTTGAACACTGAAGCTTTCTTT. Translation: CASSLGSLNTEAFF. The chain couples TRBV7-2 to TRBJ1-1; D ambiguous. Germline V gene sequence: CDR1 SGHTA, CDR2 FQGNSA. The V end was cut by 1 base, the J end by 0 bases, with 6 bases between. The CDR3 length is 14 residues. The full variable domain, with the rest looked up from reference TRBV7-2 and TRBJ1-1, is GAGVSQSPSNKVTEKGKDVELRCDPISGHTALYWYRQSLGQGLEFLIYFQGNSAPDKSGLPSDRFSAERTGGSVSTLTIQRTQQEDSAVYLCASSLGSLNTEAFFGQGTRLTVV.

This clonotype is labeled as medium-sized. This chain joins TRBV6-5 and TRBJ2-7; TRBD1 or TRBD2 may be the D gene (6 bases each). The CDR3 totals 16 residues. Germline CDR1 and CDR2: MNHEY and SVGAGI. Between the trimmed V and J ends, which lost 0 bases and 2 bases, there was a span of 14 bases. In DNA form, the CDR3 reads TGTGCCAGCAGTTACTCCCTAGGGGGGCCGACCTACGAGCAGTACTTC. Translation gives CASSYSLGGPTYEQYF.

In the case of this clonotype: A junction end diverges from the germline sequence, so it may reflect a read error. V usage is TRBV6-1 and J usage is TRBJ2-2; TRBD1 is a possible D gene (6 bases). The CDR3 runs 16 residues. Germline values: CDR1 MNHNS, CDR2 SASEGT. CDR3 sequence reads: CASSVIQGEVTEALYF. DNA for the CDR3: TGTGCCAGCAGCGTAATACAGGGAGAGGTCACAGAGGCGCTGTATTTT.

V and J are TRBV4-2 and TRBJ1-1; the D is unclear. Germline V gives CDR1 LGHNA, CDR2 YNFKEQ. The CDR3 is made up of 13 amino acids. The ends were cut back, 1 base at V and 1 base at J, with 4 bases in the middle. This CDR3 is CASSQGGNTEAFF. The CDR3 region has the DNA TGTGCCAGCAGCCAAGGGGGGAACACTGAAGCTTTCTTT.

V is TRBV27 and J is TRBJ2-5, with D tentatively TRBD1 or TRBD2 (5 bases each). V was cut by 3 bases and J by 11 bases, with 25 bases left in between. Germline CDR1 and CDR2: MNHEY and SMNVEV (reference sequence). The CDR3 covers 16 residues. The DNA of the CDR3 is TGTGCCAGCAGTTTGCGCCGGGGAAGGGGCCACGACACGCAGTACTTC. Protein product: CASSLRRGRGHDTQYF.